This is a list of T cell receptor beta chains from one sample in a study of CD8 T cells in Susac syndrome. TCRdb passed the immunoSEQ multiplex PCR reads through MiXCR, listing each CDR3 protein once. The table lists 150,000 to 200,000 distinct CDR3 sequences, around 94% of them singletons, with more than 0.12% in the top ten. Sequencing was performed on CD4+ T cells from PBMCs. These receptors came from a human donor in good health. The conserved cysteine and the conserved F or W are not part of the CDR3 here. Each record gives: V gene, clone size, CDR3 protein. Some rows mark clone size as missing; the rest say once, few, many or name a class of expanded clone.

v_gene: TRBV7-2; abundance: NA; CDR3aa: ASARDRGNYGYT
v_gene: TRBV19; abundance: NA; CDR3aa: ASRQDGRVEQY
v_gene: TRBV7-3; abundance: once; CDR3aa: ASSLEPDLITDTQY
v_gene: TRBV19; abundance: NA; CDR3aa: ASAGASNQPQH
v_gene: TRBV15; abundance: NA; CDR3aa: ATSSKLLNYGYT
v_gene: TRBV20-1; abundance: NA; CDR3aa: SASGINEQF
v_gene: TRBV15; abundance: NA; CDR3aa: ATSRDRQTNYEQY
v_gene: TRBV29-1; abundance: NA; CDR3aa: SAEPGQGQPQH
v_gene: TRBV7-6; abundance: NA; CDR3aa: ASSLAHGAVYEQY
v_gene: TRBV29-1; abundance: NA; CDR3aa: SSLGRGPTEAF
v_gene: TRBV3-1; abundance: NA; CDR3aa: ASSQTDGAYEQY
v_gene: TRBV5-6; abundance: NA; CDR3aa: ASSWGDTGELF
v_gene: TRBV6-5; abundance: NA; CDR3aa: ASSTLAGGNEQY
v_gene: TRBV20-1; abundance: NA; CDR3aa: SASSSSGANVLT
v_gene: TRBV19; abundance: NA; CDR3aa: ASSEAGTGYT
v_gene: TRBV20-1; abundance: NA; CDR3aa: SASSNTEAF
v_gene: TRBV5-6; abundance: NA; CDR3aa: ASSLISDTEAF
v_gene: TRBV23-1; abundance: NA; CDR3aa: ASSTGGQGEEQY
v_gene: TRBV3-1; abundance: NA; CDR3aa: ASSRTNTEAF
v_gene: TRBV18; abundance: NA; CDR3aa: ASSQTSGTSYEQY
v_gene: TRBV20-1; abundance: NA; CDR3aa: SASSRSNTEAF
v_gene: TRBV12-3/TRBV12-4; abundance: NA; CDR3aa: ASSLALGMAQPQH
v_gene: TRBV7-6; abundance: NA; CDR3aa: ASSLSHRGNEQF
v_gene: TRBV4-3; abundance: NA; CDR3aa: ASSQESTGLRYNEQF
v_gene: TRBV2; abundance: NA; CDR3aa: ASSVEADRVSPLH
v_gene: TRBV28; abundance: NA; CDR3aa: ASSLGTVEY
v_gene: TRBV29-1; abundance: NA; CDR3aa: SVGTGYNEQF
v_gene: TRBV28; abundance: once; CDR3aa: ASSPGQRYNEQF
v_gene: TRBV14; abundance: NA; CDR3aa: ASSQVSRVGQY
v_gene: TRBV2; abundance: NA; CDR3aa: ASSEATGRLNEKLF
v_gene: TRBV20-1; abundance: NA; CDR3aa: SARDWRGAF
v_gene: TRBV30; abundance: NA; CDR3aa: AWSPLDRGADNQPQH
v_gene: TRBV4-3; abundance: NA; CDR3aa: ASSQESLGNGANVLT
v_gene: TRBV3-1; abundance: NA; CDR3aa: ASSQDSGELF
v_gene: TRBV20-1; abundance: NA; CDR3aa: SASAGTLQETQY
v_gene: TRBV29-1; abundance: NA; CDR3aa: SLTGAGGDTQY
v_gene: TRBV3-1; abundance: NA; CDR3aa: ASSQDMASENNEQF
v_gene: TRBV27; abundance: NA; CDR3aa: ASSLQGPSNQPQH
v_gene: TRBV20-1; abundance: NA; CDR3aa: SAIGQEDQPQH
v_gene: TRBV20-1; abundance: NA; CDR3aa: SATRYPSGTYEQY